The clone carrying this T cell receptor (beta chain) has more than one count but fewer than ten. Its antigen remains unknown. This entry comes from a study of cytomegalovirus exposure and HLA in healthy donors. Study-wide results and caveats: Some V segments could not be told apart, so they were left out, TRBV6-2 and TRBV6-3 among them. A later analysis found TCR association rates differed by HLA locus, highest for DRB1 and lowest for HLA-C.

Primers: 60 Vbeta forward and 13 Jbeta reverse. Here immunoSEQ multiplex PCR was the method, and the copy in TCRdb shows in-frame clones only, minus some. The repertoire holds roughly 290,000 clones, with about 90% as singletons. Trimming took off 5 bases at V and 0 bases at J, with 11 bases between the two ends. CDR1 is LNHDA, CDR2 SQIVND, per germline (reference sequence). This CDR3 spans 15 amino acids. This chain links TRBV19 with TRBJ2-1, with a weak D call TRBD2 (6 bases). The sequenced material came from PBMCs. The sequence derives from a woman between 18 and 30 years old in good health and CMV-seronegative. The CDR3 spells CASSPGESSYNEQFF. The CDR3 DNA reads TGTGCCAGTAGTCCGGGGGAAAGCTCCTACAATGAGCAGTTCTTC.